This T cell receptor beta chain was identified during a study of CD8+ T cells in alopecia areata. The CDR3 runs 14 residues. Trimming took 4 bases from V and 3 from J, leaving 13 bases between them. CDR1 and CDR2 (germline): MNHEY, SMNVEV (reference sequence). About this clone: Antigen: not known.

cDNA serving as the sequencing template came from extracted, reverse transcribed RNA. TCRdb's table, derived via immunoSEQ multiplex PCR, lists solely in-frame clones and lacks some. This table holds 200,000 to 250,000 clones, about 64% found once. Whole-study results and caveats: Normal-skin resident alphabeta T cells also appear among scalp sample sequences. Persistence of many expanded lesional clones was seen in scalp and blood during tofacitinib. Tofacitinib significantly decreased scalp clonality and expanded CD8+ clones among top 100.

Treatment defined: oral pan-JAK inhibitor, 5-10 mg twice daily. Sorting separated CD4+ and CD8+ T cells out of PBMCs. The TCR comes from a human donor with alopecia areata. The genes are TRBV27 and TRBJ2-7; tentative D call: TRBD1 (5 bases). Here the sequenced sample was CD4+ T cells sorted from blood, taken at week 4, from a patient treated with tofacitinib. The CDR3, as DNA: TGTGCCAGCAGTTCCCACGACAGACGCTACGAGCAGTACTTC. This codes for CASSSHDRRYEQYF.